The rows below give T cell receptor beta chains drawn from one sample of a study of OX40 agonist ivuxolimab in advanced cancers. Some clones are missing from TCRdb's copy, which holds only in-frame ones; the method was immunoSEQ multiplex PCR. The table includes 50,000 to 70,000 clones, 80% to 90% detected once. The specimen was CD4+ or CD8+ T cells sorted from blood, collected in a trial of the OX40 agonist ivuxolimab. The receptors shown here come from an adult with an advanced solid tumor such as melanoma, head and neck, liver or kidney cancer. CDR3s include the opening cysteine and the closing phenylalanine or tryptophan. Fields, in order: CDR3 protein, CDR3 DNA, D gene, clone size, J gene, V gene. A D gene is named only where the DNA matches it firmly. Size tells how often a clone was seen (once, few, many) or the class of an expanded clone, and some rows leave it out.

CASSRLGPGYGYTF | TGTGCCAGCAGTCGGTTGGGGCCGGGATATGGCTACACCTTC | - | few | TRBJ1-2 | TRBV2
CAISEVASGDTQYF | TGTGCCATCAGTGAGGTGGCTAGCGGGGATACGCAGTATTTT | TRBD2 | - | TRBJ2-3 | TRBV10-3
CASSGGTSGYNEQFF | TGTGCCAGCTCAGGCGGGACTAGCGGCTACAATGAGCAGTTCTTC | TRBD2 | - | TRBJ2-1 | TRBV18
CASTSGTGAATNEKLFF | TGTGCCAGTACTTCTGGGACAGGGGCCGCAACTAATGAAAAACTGTTTTTT | TRBD1 | - | TRBJ1-4 | TRBV19
CASSSFQNRVTEAFF | TGTGCCAGCTCATCTTTCCAAAACAGGGTTACTGAAGCTTTCTTT | - | - | TRBJ1-1 | TRBV18
CASRRQGQGYEQYF | TGTGCCAGCAGGAGACAGGGCCAAGGGTACGAGCAGTACTTC | TRBD1 | - | TRBJ2-7 | TRBV6-5
CASSLGGLNTEAFF | TGCGCCAGCAGCTTGGGAGGGCTGAACACTGAAGCTTTCTTT | - | - | TRBJ1-1 | TRBV5-1
CASSDRGGLAGEVDTQYF | TGTGCCAGCAGTGACAGGGGGGGACTAGCGGGAGAGGTAGATACGCAGTATTTT | TRBD2 | few | TRBJ2-3 | TRBV6-1
CAWGDRLHPSNQPQHF | TGTGCCTGGGGGGACAGGCTTCACCCTAGCAATCAGCCCCAGCATTTT | TRBD1 | - | TRBJ1-5 | TRBV30
CASSLEGDSAFF | TGTGCCAGCAGCTTGGAAGGTGACAGCGCGTTCTTC | - | - | TRBJ2-1 | TRBV5-4
CASSLTPGNTIYF | TGTGCCAGCAGTTTAACCCCTGGAAACACCATATATTTT | - | - | TRBJ1-3 | TRBV27
CASSQDRLVANEQFF | TGTGCCAGCAGCCAAGATAGACTAGTGGCCAATGAGCAGTTCTTC | - | - | TRBJ2-1 | TRBV4-2
CASSPWTGNNEQFF | TGTGCCAGCTCACCATGGACGGGAAACAATGAGCAGTTCTTC | - | - | TRBJ2-1 | TRBV18
CASTRDRGLGNTIYF | TGTGCCAGCACCCGGGACAGGGGGCTCGGAAACACCATATATTTT | TRBD1 | - | TRBJ1-3 | TRBV7-2
CASSPQAGTEAQHF | TGTGCCAGCTCACCACAAGCGGGGACAGAGGCCCAGCATTTT | TRBD1 | - | TRBJ1-5 | TRBV18
CASHLGTENTGELFF | TGTGCCAGCCACTTGGGGACAGAGAACACCGGGGAGCTGTTTTTT | TRBD1 | - | TRBJ2-2 | TRBV19
CSAGGAATNEKLFF | TGCAGCGCGGGGGGGGCCGCAACTAATGAAAAACTGTTTTTT | - | - | TRBJ1-4 | TRBV29-1
CSVLTDGQFF | TGCAGCGTACTGACGGACGGGCAGTTCTTC | - | - | TRBJ2-1 | TRBV29-1
CSVSTSGIRETQYF | TGCAGCGTCTCGACTAGCGGGATAAGGGAGACCCAGTACTTC | TRBD2 | - | TRBJ2-5 | TRBV29-1
CASSKQGSYEQYF | TGTGCCAGCAGTAAACAGGGTTCCTACGAGCAGTACTTC | - | once | TRBJ2-7 | TRBV6-6
CASSLADRAGYTF | TGTGCCAGCAGCTTAGCGGACAGGGCTGGCTACACCTTC | TRBD1 | - | TRBJ1-2 | TRBV7-8
CASSSYWEGLADTQYF | TGCGCCAGCAGCTCCTATTGGGAGGGCCTCGCGGATACGCAGTATTTT | TRBD2 | - | TRBJ2-3 | TRBV5-1
CASSLRRDRGRDEQYF | TGTGCCAGCAGCTTAAGAAGGGACAGGGGGCGAGACGAGCAGTACTTC | TRBD1 | - | TRBJ2-7 | TRBV7-9
CASQKEVHTEAFF | TGCGCCAGCCAGAAGGAGGTTCACACTGAAGCTTTCTTT | - | - | TRBJ1-1 | TRBV5-1
CASSILGGQGNTIYF | TGTGCCAGTAGTATACTTGGAGGGCAAGGAAACACCATATATTTT | - | - | TRBJ1-3 | TRBV19
CASSLGAGGGRNTIYF | TGTGCCAGCAGCTTAGGAGCAGGGGGTGGAAGAAACACCATATATTTT | TRBD1 | - | TRBJ1-3 | TRBV7-8
CASSQGGARLDSPLHF | TGCGCCAGCAGCCAAGGGGGGGCTCGATTGGATTCACCCCTCCACTTT | - | - | TRBJ1-6 | TRBV4-1
CASSSRTATGLAGVSYEQYF | TGTGCCAGCAGCTCGCGGACAGCGACTGGACTAGCGGGAGTTTCCTACGAGCAGTACTTC | TRBD2 | - | TRBJ2-7 | TRBV11-3
CASSRDRAPDGYTF | TGCGCCAGCAGCCGGGACAGAGCCCCGGATGGCTACACCTTC | TRBD1 | - | TRBJ1-2 | TRBV4-1
CASSSNADGNTIYF | TGCGCCAGCAGCTCAAACGCAGATGGAAACACCATATATTTT | - | - | TRBJ1-3 | TRBV5-1
CAWSSGLDSYNEQFF | TGTGCCTGGAGTTCGGGACTAGACTCCTACAATGAGCAGTTCTTC | TRBD2 | - | TRBJ2-1 | TRBV30
CASSRRDGGQPQHF | TGTGCCAGCTCACGGCGGGATGGGGGTCAGCCCCAGCATTTT | - | - | TRBJ1-5 | TRBV18
CASSVGQGAWDGYTF | TGTGCCAGCAGCGTAGGACAGGGGGCATGGGATGGCTACACCTTC | TRBD1 | - | TRBJ1-2 | TRBV9
CASSQDVSYEQYF | TGCGCCAGCAGCCAGGACGTCTCCTACGAGCAGTACTTC | - | - | TRBJ2-7 | TRBV5-1
CATSMGLAGLTGELFF | TGTGCCACCAGCATGGGGCTAGCGGGATTGACCGGGGAGCTGTTTTTT | TRBD2 | - | TRBJ2-2 | TRBV15
CASSRQGFYGYTF | TGTGCCAGCAGCAGACAGGGGTTTTATGGCTACACCTTC | TRBD1 | - | TRBJ1-2 | TRBV11-2
CASLLAGVSDEQFF | TGTGCCAGCTTGCTAGCGGGAGTCTCAGATGAGCAGTTCTTC | TRBD2 | - | TRBJ2-1 | TRBV7-9
CASSSGQPSGANVLTF | TGCGCCAGCAGCTCGGGACAACCCTCTGGGGCCAACGTCCTGACTTTC | - | - | TRBJ2-6 | TRBV5-1
CASSVMGGGNYGYTF | TGTGCCAGCAGCGTAATGGGGGGAGGGAACTATGGCTACACCTTC | - | few | TRBJ1-2 | TRBV9
CAISESATVSYYGYTF | TGTGCCATCAGTGAGTCGGCTACCGTCAGTTACTATGGCTACACCTTC | - | once | TRBJ1-2 | TRBV10-3
CASSTAPDPSCYEQYF | TGTGCCAGCAGCACCGCTCCGGATCCCTCGTGCTACGAGCAGTACTTC | - | - | TRBJ2-7 | TRBV21-1
CASSPVSVGAQYF | TGTGCCAGCAGTCCAGTAAGCGTGGGGGCCCAGTACTTC | - | - | TRBJ2-5 | TRBV2
CASSVGQGRIGELFF | TGTGCCAGCAGCGTAGGTCAGGGGCGTATCGGGGAGCTGTTTTTT | - | - | TRBJ2-2 | TRBV9
CASSPGAGDRANTGELFF | TGTGCCAGCAGCCCAGGGGCGGGGGACAGGGCGAACACCGGGGAGCTGTTTTTT | TRBD1 | - | TRBJ2-2 | TRBV4-2
CASRDPRGYGELFF | TGTGCCAGCAGGGATCCCAGGGGGTACGGGGAGCTGTTTTTT | TRBD1 | - | TRBJ2-2 | TRBV2
CASSIRGQKYNEQFF | TGTGCCAGCAGCATACGGGGACAGAAATACAATGAGCAGTTCTTC | TRBD1 | - | TRBJ2-1 | TRBV7-9
CASSDPGQWGTQYF | TGTGCCAGCAGTGACCCGGGACAGTGGGGGACCCAGTACTTC | TRBD1 | - | TRBJ2-5 | TRBV2
CASSQQEGTSDNEQFF | TGTGCCAGCAGCCAGCAAGAAGGGACTAGCGACAATGAGCAGTTCTTC | TRBD2 | - | TRBJ2-1 | TRBV4-2
CASSNYRGLFF | TGTGCCAGCAGTAACTACCGCGGGCTGTTTTTT | - | - | TRBJ2-2 | TRBV6-5
CASSLAGNYGYTF | TGTGCCAGCAGTTTAGCAGGGAACTATGGCTACACCTTC | - | - | TRBJ1-2 | TRBV27
CASKPSGSSYNEQFF | TGTGCCAGTAAACCTAGCGGGAGCTCCTACAATGAGCAGTTCTTC | TRBD2 | - | TRBJ2-1 | TRBV7-2
CASSQASGRAAEQYF | TGCGCCAGCAGCCAAGCGAGCGGGAGGGCCGCCGAGCAGTACTTC | TRBD2 | - | TRBJ2-7 | TRBV4-1
CAISEPRGTGNEQFF | TGTGCCATCAGTGAGCCTCGCGGGACGGGAAATGAGCAGTTCTTC | - | - | TRBJ2-1 | TRBV10-3
CASRIQGDGSLSEAFF | TGCGCCAGCCGAATACAGGGGGACGGGAGTTTAAGTGAAGCTTTCTTT | TRBD1 | - | TRBJ1-1 | TRBV5-1
CSVASGTHTTGELFF | TGCAGCGTCGCCTCCGGGACACATACTACCGGGGAGCTGTTTTTT | - | - | TRBJ2-2 | TRBV29-1
CASSLDQGDGYTF | TGCGCCAGCAGCTTGGATCAGGGAGATGGCTACACCTTC | - | - | TRBJ1-2 | TRBV5-1
CASSDSPASYEQYF | TGCGCCAGCAGTGATAGCCCAGCGAGCTACGAGCAGTACTTC | - | - | TRBJ2-7 | TRBV10-1
CASSSTPGTSGYEQYF | TGTGCCAGCTCATCGACCCCCGGGACTAGCGGCTACGAGCAGTACTTC | TRBD2 | - | TRBJ2-7 | TRBV18
CSIGRDPSNSEAFF | TGCAGCATTGGCCGGGACCCTTCAAACAGTGAAGCTTTCTTT | - | - | TRBJ1-1 | TRBV29-1